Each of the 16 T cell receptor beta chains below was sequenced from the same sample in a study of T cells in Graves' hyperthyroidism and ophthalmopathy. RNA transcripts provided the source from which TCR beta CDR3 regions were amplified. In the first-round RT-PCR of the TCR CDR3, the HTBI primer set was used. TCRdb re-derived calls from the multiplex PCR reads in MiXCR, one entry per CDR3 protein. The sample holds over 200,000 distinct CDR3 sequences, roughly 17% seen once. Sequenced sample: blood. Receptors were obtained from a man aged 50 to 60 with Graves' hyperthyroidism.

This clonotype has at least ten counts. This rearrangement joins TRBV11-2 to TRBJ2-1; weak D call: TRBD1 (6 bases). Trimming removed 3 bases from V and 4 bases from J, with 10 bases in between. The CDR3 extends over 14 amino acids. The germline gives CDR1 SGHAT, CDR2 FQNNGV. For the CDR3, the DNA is TGTGCCAGCAGCTTTAAGAGGGGGTACAATGAGCAGTTCTTC. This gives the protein CASSFKRGYNEQFF.

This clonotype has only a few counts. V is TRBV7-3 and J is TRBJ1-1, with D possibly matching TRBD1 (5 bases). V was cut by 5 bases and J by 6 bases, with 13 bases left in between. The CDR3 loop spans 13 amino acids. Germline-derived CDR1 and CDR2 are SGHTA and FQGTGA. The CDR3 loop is CASSLVWGAEAFF. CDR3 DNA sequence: TGTGCCAGCAGCCTCGTATGGGGCGCTGAAGCTTTCTTT.

This chain's CDR3 is CASSASGFGRALEKLFF. In DNA, the CDR3 is TGTGCCAGCAGCGCCTCCGGGTTTGGCAGGGCCTTGGAAAAACTGTTTTTT. The chain employs TRBV7-9 and TRBJ1-4; tentative D call: TRBD1 (5 bases). Trimming cost V 5 bases and J 8 bases, with 24 bases left between them. The V gene's germline CDR1 is SEHNR and CDR2 FQNEAQ (reference sequence). This CDR3 contains 17 residues.

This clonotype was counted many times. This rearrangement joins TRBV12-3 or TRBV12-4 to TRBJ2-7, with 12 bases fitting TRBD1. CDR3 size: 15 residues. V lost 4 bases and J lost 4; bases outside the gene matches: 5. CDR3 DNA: TGTGCCAGCAGTTACCGGGACAGGGGGCGATACGAGCAGTACTTC. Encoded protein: CASSYRDRGRYEQYF.

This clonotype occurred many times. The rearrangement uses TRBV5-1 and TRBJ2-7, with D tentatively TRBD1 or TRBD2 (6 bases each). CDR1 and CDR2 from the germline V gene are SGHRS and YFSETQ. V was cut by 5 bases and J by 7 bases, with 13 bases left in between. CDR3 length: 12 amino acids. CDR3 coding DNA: TGCGCCAGCAGAGGGGGACTGGGGGAGCAGTACTTC. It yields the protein CASRGGLGEQYF.

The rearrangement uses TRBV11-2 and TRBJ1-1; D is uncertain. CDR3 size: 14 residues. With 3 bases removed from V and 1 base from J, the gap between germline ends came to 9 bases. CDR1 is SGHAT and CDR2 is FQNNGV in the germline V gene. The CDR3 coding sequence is TGTGCCAGCAGCTTGCGAGGATCGAACACTGAAGCTTTCTTT. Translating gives CASSLRGSNTEAFF.

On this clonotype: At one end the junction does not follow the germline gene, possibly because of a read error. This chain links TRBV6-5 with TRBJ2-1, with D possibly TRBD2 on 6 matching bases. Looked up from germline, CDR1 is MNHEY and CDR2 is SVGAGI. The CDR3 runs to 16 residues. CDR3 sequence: CASSYGSGESYNGQFF. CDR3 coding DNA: TGTGCCAGCAGTTACGGTTCGGGAGAGTCCTACAATGGGCAGTTCTTC.

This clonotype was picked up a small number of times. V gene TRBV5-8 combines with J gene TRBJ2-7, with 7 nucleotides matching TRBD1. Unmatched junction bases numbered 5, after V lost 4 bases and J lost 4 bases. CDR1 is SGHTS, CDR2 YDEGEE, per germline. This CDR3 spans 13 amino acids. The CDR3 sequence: CASSTTGPYEQYF. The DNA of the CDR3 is TGTGCCAGCAGCACGACAGGGCCGTACGAGCAGTACTTC. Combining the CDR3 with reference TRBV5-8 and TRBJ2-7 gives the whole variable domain EAGVTQSPTHLIKTRGQQATLRCSPISGHTSVYWYQQALGLGLQFLLWYDEGEERNRGNFPPRFSGRQFPNYSSELNVNALELEDSALYLCASSTTGPYEQYFGPGTRLTVT.

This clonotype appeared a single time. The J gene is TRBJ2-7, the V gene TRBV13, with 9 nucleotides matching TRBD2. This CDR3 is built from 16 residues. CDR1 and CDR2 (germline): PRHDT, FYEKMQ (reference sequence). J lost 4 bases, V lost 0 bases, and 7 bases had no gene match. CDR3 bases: TGTGCCAGCAGCTTAGGGGCCAGCGGGAGGTTTTACGAGCAGTACTTC. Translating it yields CASSLGASGRFYEQYF.

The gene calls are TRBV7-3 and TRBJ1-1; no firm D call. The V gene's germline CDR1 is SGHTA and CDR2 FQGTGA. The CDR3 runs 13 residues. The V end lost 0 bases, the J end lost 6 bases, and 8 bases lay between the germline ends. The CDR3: CASSLTGSSEAFF. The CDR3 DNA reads TGTGCCAGCAGCTTAACGGGTTCATCTGAAGCTTTCTTT.

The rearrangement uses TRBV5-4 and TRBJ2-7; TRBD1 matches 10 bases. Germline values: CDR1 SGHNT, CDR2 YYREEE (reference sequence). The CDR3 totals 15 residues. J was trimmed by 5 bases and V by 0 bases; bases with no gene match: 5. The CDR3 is CASSLAGQGFDEQYF. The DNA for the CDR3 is TGTGCCAGCAGCTTGGCGGGACAGGGGTTCGACGAGCAGTACTTC.

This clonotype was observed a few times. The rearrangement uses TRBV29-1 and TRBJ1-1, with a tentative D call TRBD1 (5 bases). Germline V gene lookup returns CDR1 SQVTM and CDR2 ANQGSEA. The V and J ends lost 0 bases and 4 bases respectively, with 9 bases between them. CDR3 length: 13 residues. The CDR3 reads CSVEDRGGTEAFF. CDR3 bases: TGCAGCGTTGAAGATCGTGGGGGCACTGAAGCTTTCTTT.

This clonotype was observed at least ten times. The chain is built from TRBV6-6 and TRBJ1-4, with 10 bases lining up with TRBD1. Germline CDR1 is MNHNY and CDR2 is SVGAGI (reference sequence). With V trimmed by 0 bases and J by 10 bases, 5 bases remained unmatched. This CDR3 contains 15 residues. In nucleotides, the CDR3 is TGTGCCAGCAGTTACTCATGGGACAGGGGAGGAAAACTGTTTTTT. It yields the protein CASSYSWDRGGKLFF.

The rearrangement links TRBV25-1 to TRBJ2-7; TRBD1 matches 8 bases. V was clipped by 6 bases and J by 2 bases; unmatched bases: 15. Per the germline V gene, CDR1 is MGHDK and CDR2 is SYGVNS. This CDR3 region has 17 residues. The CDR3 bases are TGTGCCAGCAGCCCCACCTTAAGGACAGGGACCACCTACGAGCAGTACTTC. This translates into CASSPTLRTGTTYEQYF.

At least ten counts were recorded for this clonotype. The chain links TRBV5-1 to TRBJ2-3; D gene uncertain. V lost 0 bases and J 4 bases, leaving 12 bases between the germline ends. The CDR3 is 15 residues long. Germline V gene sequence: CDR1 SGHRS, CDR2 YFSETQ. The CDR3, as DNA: TGCGCCAGCAGCTTGGGGGGAATCACGGCAGATACGCAGTATTTT. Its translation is CASSLGGITADTQYF.

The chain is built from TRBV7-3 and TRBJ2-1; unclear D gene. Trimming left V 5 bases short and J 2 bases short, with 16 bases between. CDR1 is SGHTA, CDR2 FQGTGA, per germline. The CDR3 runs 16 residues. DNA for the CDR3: TGTGCCAGCAGCCCTACGGGCGGAAGGGCCTACAATGAGCAGTTCTTC. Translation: CASSPTGGRAYNEQFF.